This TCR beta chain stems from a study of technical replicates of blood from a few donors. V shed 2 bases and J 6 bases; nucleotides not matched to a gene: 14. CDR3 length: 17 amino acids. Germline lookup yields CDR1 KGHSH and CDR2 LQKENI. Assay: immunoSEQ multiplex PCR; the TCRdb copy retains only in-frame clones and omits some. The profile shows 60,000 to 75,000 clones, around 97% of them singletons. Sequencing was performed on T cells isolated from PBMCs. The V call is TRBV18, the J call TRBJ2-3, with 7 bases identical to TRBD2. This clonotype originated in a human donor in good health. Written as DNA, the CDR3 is TGTGCCAGCTCACCAACTAGCGACGCTCTCCCGGGGGATACGCAGTATTTT. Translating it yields CASSPTSDALPGDTQYF.